This passage covers 30 T cell receptor beta chains from one sample sequenced in a study of T cells in Graves' hyperthyroidism and ophthalmopathy. What was amplified from RNA transcripts were TCR beta CDR3 regions. Using the HTBI primer set, a first-round RT-PCR was run on the TCR CDR3. TCRdb recomputed calls from the multiplex PCR reads with MiXCR, one row per CDR3 protein. This sample has 200,000 to 250,000 distinct CDR3 sequences, with about 15% found just once. Sequenced input: blood. These receptors all stem from a woman under 30 with Graves' ophthalmopathy.

This clonotype was recorded at least ten times. The chain is built from TRBV7-9 and TRBJ2-7; D not resolved. Trimming took 5 bases from V and 1 from J, leaving 12 bases between them. The CDR3 is 14 residues long. Per germline, CDR1 SEHNR and CDR2 FQNEAQ (reference sequence). CDR3 bases: TGTGCCAGCAGCCCAAGGTTCCTTTCCTACGAGCAGTACTTC. It codes for CASSPRFLSYEQYF.

This clonotype was found many times. The chain links TRBV27 to TRBJ2-1; D unclear. Trimming took 3 bases from V and 0 from J, leaving 9 bases between them. The CDR3 sequence is 15 residues long. Germline CDR1 MNHEY, CDR2 SMNVEV (reference sequence). This CDR3 is CASSFLGFSYNEQFF. The CDR3 DNA reads as TGTGCCAGCAGTTTTTTGGGATTCTCCTACAATGAGCAGTTCTTC.

In this sample, this clonotype turned up many times. The J gene is TRBJ2-3, the V gene TRBV6-1, with 8 nucleotides matching TRBD2. The CDR3 length is 16 residues. V dropped 5 bases and J dropped 1; count of bases not matched to a gene: 8. Germline-derived CDR1 and CDR2 are MNHNS and SASEGT. Written as DNA, the CDR3 is TGTGCCAGCAGTTTAAACGGGAGGGCCGGCACAGATACGCAGTATTTT. It yields the protein CASSLNGRAGTDTQYF.

Note on this clonotype: Because the CDR3's place on the DNA is in doubt, the DNA is left out and the CDR3 is given as listed by TCRdb. The chain employs TRBV7-2 and TRBJ1-1; the table's D call, TRBD1, was not checked against the DNA. CDR1 and CDR2 from the germline V gene are SGHTA and FQGNSA. The CDR3 comprises 21 residues, both ends counted. CDR3 residues: CASSLADGGEQYFGPGTEAFF.

The CDR3 DNA reads as TGTGCCAGCAGCTTAAATGGGGGGCCTGGAAACACCATATATTTT. Translating it yields CASSLNGGPGNTIYF. V and J are TRBV7-6 and TRBJ1-3; weak D call: TRBD1 (6 bases). Per germline, CDR1 SGHVS and CDR2 FNYEAQ. V was cut by 2 bases and J by 2 bases, with 10 bases left in between. The CDR3 consists of 15 residues. Looking up the rest from reference TRBV7-6 and TRBJ1-3 gives the full variable domain: GAGVSQSPRYKVTKRGQDVALRCDPISGHVSLYWYRQALGQGPEFLTYFNYEAQQDKSGLPNDRFSAERPEGSISTLTIQRTEQRDSAMYRCASSLNGGPGNTIYFGEGSWLTVV.

Comments on this clonotype: Compared with germline, one end of the junction differs, possibly owing to a read error. The chain combines TRBV11-2 with TRBJ2-3; D might be TRBD1 (5 bases). The V gene's germline CDR1 is SGHAT and CDR2 FQNNGV. The CDR3 is 16 amino acids. CDR3 amino acids: CASSVDSQPTTDTQYF. The CDR3 nucleotides are TGTGCCAGCAGCGTAGACAGCCAGCCGACAACAGATACGCAGTATTTT.

Ten or more counts support this clonotype. CDR3 DNA sequence: TGTGCCAGCAGCCGTGGAGGGACAGGACCTAATAATTCACCCCTCCACTTT. Its translation: CASSRGGTGPNNSPLHF. The chain links TRBV11-2 to TRBJ1-6; TRBD1 aligns across 8 bases. CDR3 length: 17 amino acids. V lost 5 bases, J lost 5 bases, and 11 bases stayed unmatched. Per germline, CDR1 SGHAT and CDR2 FQNNGV.

There are many counts of this clonotype. J is TRBJ2-2 and V is TRBV11-2; D uncertain. This CDR3 has 16 amino acids. V lost 1 base and J 1 base, leaving 10 bases between the germline ends. Germline V lookup: CDR1 SGHAT, CDR2 FQNNGV. The chain's CDR3 is CASSLVSGVNTGELFF. The CDR3 nucleotides read TGTGCCAGCAGCTTAGTATCAGGTGTGAACACCGGGGAGCTGTTTTTT.

This clonotype came up many times. This chain links TRBV4-1 with TRBJ2-7, with TRBD1 identical over 7 bases. CDR1 and CDR2 (germline): MGHRA, YSYEKL. Unmatched junction bases numbered 16, after V lost 4 bases and J lost 7 bases. CDR3 length: 16 amino acids. The CDR3 nucleotides are TGCGCCAGCAGCCTCGGCCTCTATGGGACAGCGTCAGAGCAGTACTTC. Its translation is CASSLGLYGTASEQYF.

This clonotype was seen ten or more times. V gene TRBV5-1 combines with J gene TRBJ1-2; D unresolved. In germline, CDR1 is SGHRS, CDR2 YFSETQ. The CDR3 spans 15 residues. The V gene lost 1 base and the J gene lost 0 bases, with 10 bases spanning the gap. The CDR3 is CASSLLGLTNYGYTF. The CDR3 coding sequence is TGCGCCAGCAGCTTGCTGGGGTTGACTAACTATGGCTACACCTTC.

This clonotype has ten or more counts. The chain links TRBV7-2 to TRBJ2-3; perhaps TRBD2 as D (6 bases). Germline assignment: CDR1 SGHTA and CDR2 FQGNSA. This CDR3 contains 14 residues. With 1 base removed from V and 6 bases from J, the gap between germline ends came to 11 bases. This CDR3 is CASSLVAGMDTQYF. As DNA, the CDR3 is TGTGCCAGCAGCTTAGTGGCGGGGATGGATACGCAGTATTTT. Drawing the rest from reference TRBV7-2 and TRBJ2-3, the complete variable domain is GAGVSQSPSNKVTEKGKDVELRCDPISGHTALYWYRQSLGQGLEFLIYFQGNSAPDKSGLPSDRFSAERTGGSVSTLTIQRTQQEDSAVYLCASSLVAGMDTQYFGPGTRLTVL.

In its sample, this clonotype was seen many times. The chain combines TRBV20-1 with TRBJ2-3, with 9 nucleotides matching TRBD2. CDR3 length: 17 amino acids. The trim removed 3 bases at V and 0 bases at J, leaving 10 bases unmatched. Germline V CDR1 and CDR2: DFQATT, SNEGSKA (reference sequence). The CDR3 region is CSARGLAGISSTDTQYF. Written as DNA, the CDR3 is TGCAGTGCTAGGGGGCTAGCGGGGATTTCTAGCACAGATACGCAGTATTTT.

V is TRBV5-4 and J is TRBJ1-2, with TRBD1 matching 8 bases. In germline, CDR1 is SGHNT, CDR2 YYREEE (reference sequence). V lost 2 bases to trimming and J lost 7 bases; unmatched junction nucleotides: 4. The CDR3 sequence is 13 residues long. CDR3 nucleotides: TGTGCCAGCAGCTTTACAGGGGGAGCTGGCTACACCTTC. This encodes CASSFTGGAGYTF.

CDR3 residues: CASGRDTNEKLFF. The DNA for the CDR3 is TGTGCCAGCGGCAGGGATACTAATGAAAAACTGTTTTTT. The chain couples TRBV28 to TRBJ1-4, with D perhaps matching TRBD1 (5 bases). There are 13 residues in the CDR3. Germline CDR1 MDHEN, CDR2 SYDVKM. Deletions cut 8 bases from V and 2 bases from J, with 9 bases between.

This clonotype was observed many times. V is TRBV7-9 and J is TRBJ2-3; 7 bases align to TRBD2. Unmatched junction bases numbered 3, after V lost 2 bases and J lost 4 bases. Germline values: CDR1 SEHNR, CDR2 FQNEAQ (reference sequence). The length of the CDR3 is 14 residues. CDR3 sequence reads: CASSLMGGADTQYF. In nucleotides, the CDR3 is TGTGCCAGCAGCTTAATGGGGGGGGCAGATACGCAGTATTTT.

This clonotype was observed a handful of times. The chain has TRBV18 and TRBJ1-2; D ambiguous. Germline loops: CDR1 KGHSH, CDR2 LQKENI. The V and J ends lost 6 bases and 5 bases respectively, with 13 bases between them. The CDR3 length is 13 residues. CDR3 sequence (DNA): TGTGCCAGCTCCCCGGATGCGAAATATGGCTACACCTTC. Translation gives CASSPDAKYGYTF.

Many counts were recorded for this clonotype. This rearrangement joins TRBV11-2 to TRBJ1-6; D possibly corresponds to TRBD1 (6 bases). Trimming pared 5 bases from V and 2 bases from J, leaving 10 bases between. Germline-derived CDR1 and CDR2 are SGHAT and FQNNGV. This CDR3 region has 15 residues. The CDR3, as DNA: TGTGCCAGCAGCAGTCGACAGGCCTATAATTCACCCCTCCACTTT. Translation gives CASSSRQAYNSPLHF.

This chain connects TRBV11-1 to TRBJ1-2; perhaps TRBD1 as D (5 bases). CDR3 length: 16 residues. Trimming took off 5 bases at V and 8 bases at J, with 24 bases between the two ends. CDR1 is SGHAT and CDR2 is FQDESV in the germline V gene (reference sequence). CDR3 loop: CASSQGVSVTFRGYTF. The CDR3 DNA sequence: TGTGCCAGCAGCCAAGGGGTCTCGGTCACCTTTCGAGGCTACACCTTC.

The table lists this clonotype with many counts. The chain employs TRBV6-1 and TRBJ1-1; D ambiguous. CDR1 is MNHNS and CDR2 is SASEGT in the germline V gene. The length of the CDR3 is 14 residues. The V gene lost 4 bases and the J gene lost 3 bases, with 12 bases spanning the gap. The CDR3 nucleotides are TGTGCCAGCAGTGCCTCATTTCTGTACACTGAAGCTTTCTTT. It translates to CASSASFLYTEAFF.

This clonotype occurred many times. V gene TRBV25-1 combines with J gene TRBJ1-1, with D unresolved. V was pared by 2 bases and J by 6 bases, with 19 bases between. The CDR3 consists of 16 residues. Germline CDR1 is MGHDK and CDR2 is SYGVNS. The CDR3 bases are TGTGCCAGCAGTGAAACCCGACGCTGGGGTGACGCTGAAGCTTTCTTT. It translates to CASSETRRWGDAEAFF.

This clonotype was seen many times. This chain joins TRBV10-1 and TRBJ1-1; 8 bases agree with TRBD1. CDR1 is WNHNN, CDR2 SYGVQD, per germline (reference sequence). The junction had 5 bases not matched to a gene; V was cut back by 6 bases and J by 2 bases. The CDR3 runs 14 residues. The CDR3 loop reads CASSPDRGNTEAFF. The CDR3 nucleotides are TGCGCCAGCAGCCCCGACAGGGGAAACACTGAAGCTTTCTTT.

The rearrangement uses TRBV5-1 and TRBJ2-7; no clear D gene. The length of the CDR3 is 12 residues. Deletions cut 4 bases from V and 2 bases from J, with 7 bases between. From germline, CDR1 is SGHRS and CDR2 YFSETQ. Written as DNA, the CDR3 is TGCGCCAGCAGCCAGATCCCCTACGAGCAGTACTTC. Its translation: CASSQIPYEQYF.

This clonotype has ten or more counts. The chain carries TRBV10-3 and TRBJ1-2; D is unresolved. CDR3 length equals 13 residues. The V gene lost 0 bases and the J gene lost 4 bases, with 6 bases spanning the gap. CDR1 ENHRY and CDR2 SYGVKD come from the germline V gene. The CDR3 loop reads CAISESWGYGYTF. As DNA, the CDR3 is TGTGCCATCAGTGAGTCGTGGGGCTATGGCTACACCTTC.

This clonotype was observed many times. V and J are TRBV2 and TRBJ1-1; the D gene is possibly TRBD1 (6 bases). The CDR3 has 13 amino acids. Trimming left V 10 bases short and J 1 base short, with 13 bases between. Germline V CDR1 and CDR2: SNHLY, FYNNEI. CDR3 loop: CATLGQPNTEAFF. The CDR3 DNA is TGTGCCACCTTAGGACAGCCGAACACTGAAGCTTTCTTT.

This clonotype was observed a few times. The rearrangement uses TRBV6-2 or TRBV6-3 and TRBJ1-3; D perhaps matches TRBD1 (6 bases). There are 14 residues in the CDR3. Germline-derived CDR1 and CDR2 are MNHEY and SVGEGT. The V end lost 5 bases, the J end lost 5 bases, and 13 bases lay between the germline ends. CDR3 residues: CASSLRDNRNTIYF. The CDR3 nucleotides are TGTGCCAGCAGTCTCCGGGACAACCGAAACACCATATATTTT.

This rearrangement joins TRBV7-2 to TRBJ1-3, with a possible D match to TRBD1 (6 bases). Germline values: CDR1 SGHTA, CDR2 FQGNSA. V lost 5 bases and J lost 6, with 35 bases in between. CDR3 length: 21 amino acids. CDR3 sequence reads: CASSPRTSGGADTGALNTIYF. The CDR3 DNA reads TGTGCCAGCAGCCCCAGGACTAGCGGGGGGGCTGACACCGGGGCTCTAAACACCATATATTTT.

V usage is TRBV20-1 and J usage is TRBJ2-3; 10 nucleotides align to TRBD2. Germline CDR1 reads DFQATT; CDR2 reads SNEGSKA (reference sequence). Trimming took 5 bases from V and 2 from J; bases not matched to a gene: 4. This CDR3 spans 14 amino acids. CDR3: CSAPGLAVTDTQYF. Here the CDR3 DNA reads TGCAGTGCTCCCGGACTAGCGGTCACAGATACGCAGTATTTT.

The V and J genes are TRBV10-2 and TRBJ2-5; unclear D gene. Germline loops: CDR1 WSHSY, CDR2 SAAADI. The CDR3 is 14 amino acids. Trimming left V 0 bases short and J 7 bases short, with 12 bases between. CDR3 sequence: CASSESGTGRTQYF. The CDR3 coding sequence is TGCGCCAGCAGTGAGTCGGGCACCGGTAGGACCCAGTACTTC.

The gene calls are TRBV20-1 and TRBJ2-3; D remains unclear. Germline CDR1 DFQATT, CDR2 SNEGSKA (reference sequence). Trimming took 0 bases from V and 5 from J, leaving 18 bases between them. The CDR3 contains 16 residues. In nucleotides, the CDR3 is TGCAGTGCTAGAGATCGGGCAGGCTTCTATAGAGATACGCAGTATTTT. It translates to CSARDRAGFYRDTQYF.

This clonotype was seen at least ten times. The chain is built from TRBV7-9 and TRBJ2-1; TRBD2 aligns across 15 bases. The CDR3 covers 19 residues. Germline V gene sequence: CDR1 SEHNR, CDR2 FQNEAQ (reference sequence). The V segment lost 4 bases and the J segment 8 bases; nucleotides outside the gene matches: 15. This CDR3 is CASSSNGLAGGLTPDEQFF. Written as DNA, the CDR3 is TGTGCCAGCAGCTCCAACGGACTAGCGGGAGGGCTAACCCCCGATGAGCAGTTCTTC. Filled out from reference TRBV7-9 and TRBJ2-1, the complete variable domain reads DTGVSQNPRHKITKRGQNVTFRCDPISEHNRLYWYRQTLGQGPEFLTYFQNEAQLEKSRLLSDRFSAERPKGSFSTLEIQRTEQGDSAMYLCASSSNGLAGGLTPDEQFFGPGTRLTVL.